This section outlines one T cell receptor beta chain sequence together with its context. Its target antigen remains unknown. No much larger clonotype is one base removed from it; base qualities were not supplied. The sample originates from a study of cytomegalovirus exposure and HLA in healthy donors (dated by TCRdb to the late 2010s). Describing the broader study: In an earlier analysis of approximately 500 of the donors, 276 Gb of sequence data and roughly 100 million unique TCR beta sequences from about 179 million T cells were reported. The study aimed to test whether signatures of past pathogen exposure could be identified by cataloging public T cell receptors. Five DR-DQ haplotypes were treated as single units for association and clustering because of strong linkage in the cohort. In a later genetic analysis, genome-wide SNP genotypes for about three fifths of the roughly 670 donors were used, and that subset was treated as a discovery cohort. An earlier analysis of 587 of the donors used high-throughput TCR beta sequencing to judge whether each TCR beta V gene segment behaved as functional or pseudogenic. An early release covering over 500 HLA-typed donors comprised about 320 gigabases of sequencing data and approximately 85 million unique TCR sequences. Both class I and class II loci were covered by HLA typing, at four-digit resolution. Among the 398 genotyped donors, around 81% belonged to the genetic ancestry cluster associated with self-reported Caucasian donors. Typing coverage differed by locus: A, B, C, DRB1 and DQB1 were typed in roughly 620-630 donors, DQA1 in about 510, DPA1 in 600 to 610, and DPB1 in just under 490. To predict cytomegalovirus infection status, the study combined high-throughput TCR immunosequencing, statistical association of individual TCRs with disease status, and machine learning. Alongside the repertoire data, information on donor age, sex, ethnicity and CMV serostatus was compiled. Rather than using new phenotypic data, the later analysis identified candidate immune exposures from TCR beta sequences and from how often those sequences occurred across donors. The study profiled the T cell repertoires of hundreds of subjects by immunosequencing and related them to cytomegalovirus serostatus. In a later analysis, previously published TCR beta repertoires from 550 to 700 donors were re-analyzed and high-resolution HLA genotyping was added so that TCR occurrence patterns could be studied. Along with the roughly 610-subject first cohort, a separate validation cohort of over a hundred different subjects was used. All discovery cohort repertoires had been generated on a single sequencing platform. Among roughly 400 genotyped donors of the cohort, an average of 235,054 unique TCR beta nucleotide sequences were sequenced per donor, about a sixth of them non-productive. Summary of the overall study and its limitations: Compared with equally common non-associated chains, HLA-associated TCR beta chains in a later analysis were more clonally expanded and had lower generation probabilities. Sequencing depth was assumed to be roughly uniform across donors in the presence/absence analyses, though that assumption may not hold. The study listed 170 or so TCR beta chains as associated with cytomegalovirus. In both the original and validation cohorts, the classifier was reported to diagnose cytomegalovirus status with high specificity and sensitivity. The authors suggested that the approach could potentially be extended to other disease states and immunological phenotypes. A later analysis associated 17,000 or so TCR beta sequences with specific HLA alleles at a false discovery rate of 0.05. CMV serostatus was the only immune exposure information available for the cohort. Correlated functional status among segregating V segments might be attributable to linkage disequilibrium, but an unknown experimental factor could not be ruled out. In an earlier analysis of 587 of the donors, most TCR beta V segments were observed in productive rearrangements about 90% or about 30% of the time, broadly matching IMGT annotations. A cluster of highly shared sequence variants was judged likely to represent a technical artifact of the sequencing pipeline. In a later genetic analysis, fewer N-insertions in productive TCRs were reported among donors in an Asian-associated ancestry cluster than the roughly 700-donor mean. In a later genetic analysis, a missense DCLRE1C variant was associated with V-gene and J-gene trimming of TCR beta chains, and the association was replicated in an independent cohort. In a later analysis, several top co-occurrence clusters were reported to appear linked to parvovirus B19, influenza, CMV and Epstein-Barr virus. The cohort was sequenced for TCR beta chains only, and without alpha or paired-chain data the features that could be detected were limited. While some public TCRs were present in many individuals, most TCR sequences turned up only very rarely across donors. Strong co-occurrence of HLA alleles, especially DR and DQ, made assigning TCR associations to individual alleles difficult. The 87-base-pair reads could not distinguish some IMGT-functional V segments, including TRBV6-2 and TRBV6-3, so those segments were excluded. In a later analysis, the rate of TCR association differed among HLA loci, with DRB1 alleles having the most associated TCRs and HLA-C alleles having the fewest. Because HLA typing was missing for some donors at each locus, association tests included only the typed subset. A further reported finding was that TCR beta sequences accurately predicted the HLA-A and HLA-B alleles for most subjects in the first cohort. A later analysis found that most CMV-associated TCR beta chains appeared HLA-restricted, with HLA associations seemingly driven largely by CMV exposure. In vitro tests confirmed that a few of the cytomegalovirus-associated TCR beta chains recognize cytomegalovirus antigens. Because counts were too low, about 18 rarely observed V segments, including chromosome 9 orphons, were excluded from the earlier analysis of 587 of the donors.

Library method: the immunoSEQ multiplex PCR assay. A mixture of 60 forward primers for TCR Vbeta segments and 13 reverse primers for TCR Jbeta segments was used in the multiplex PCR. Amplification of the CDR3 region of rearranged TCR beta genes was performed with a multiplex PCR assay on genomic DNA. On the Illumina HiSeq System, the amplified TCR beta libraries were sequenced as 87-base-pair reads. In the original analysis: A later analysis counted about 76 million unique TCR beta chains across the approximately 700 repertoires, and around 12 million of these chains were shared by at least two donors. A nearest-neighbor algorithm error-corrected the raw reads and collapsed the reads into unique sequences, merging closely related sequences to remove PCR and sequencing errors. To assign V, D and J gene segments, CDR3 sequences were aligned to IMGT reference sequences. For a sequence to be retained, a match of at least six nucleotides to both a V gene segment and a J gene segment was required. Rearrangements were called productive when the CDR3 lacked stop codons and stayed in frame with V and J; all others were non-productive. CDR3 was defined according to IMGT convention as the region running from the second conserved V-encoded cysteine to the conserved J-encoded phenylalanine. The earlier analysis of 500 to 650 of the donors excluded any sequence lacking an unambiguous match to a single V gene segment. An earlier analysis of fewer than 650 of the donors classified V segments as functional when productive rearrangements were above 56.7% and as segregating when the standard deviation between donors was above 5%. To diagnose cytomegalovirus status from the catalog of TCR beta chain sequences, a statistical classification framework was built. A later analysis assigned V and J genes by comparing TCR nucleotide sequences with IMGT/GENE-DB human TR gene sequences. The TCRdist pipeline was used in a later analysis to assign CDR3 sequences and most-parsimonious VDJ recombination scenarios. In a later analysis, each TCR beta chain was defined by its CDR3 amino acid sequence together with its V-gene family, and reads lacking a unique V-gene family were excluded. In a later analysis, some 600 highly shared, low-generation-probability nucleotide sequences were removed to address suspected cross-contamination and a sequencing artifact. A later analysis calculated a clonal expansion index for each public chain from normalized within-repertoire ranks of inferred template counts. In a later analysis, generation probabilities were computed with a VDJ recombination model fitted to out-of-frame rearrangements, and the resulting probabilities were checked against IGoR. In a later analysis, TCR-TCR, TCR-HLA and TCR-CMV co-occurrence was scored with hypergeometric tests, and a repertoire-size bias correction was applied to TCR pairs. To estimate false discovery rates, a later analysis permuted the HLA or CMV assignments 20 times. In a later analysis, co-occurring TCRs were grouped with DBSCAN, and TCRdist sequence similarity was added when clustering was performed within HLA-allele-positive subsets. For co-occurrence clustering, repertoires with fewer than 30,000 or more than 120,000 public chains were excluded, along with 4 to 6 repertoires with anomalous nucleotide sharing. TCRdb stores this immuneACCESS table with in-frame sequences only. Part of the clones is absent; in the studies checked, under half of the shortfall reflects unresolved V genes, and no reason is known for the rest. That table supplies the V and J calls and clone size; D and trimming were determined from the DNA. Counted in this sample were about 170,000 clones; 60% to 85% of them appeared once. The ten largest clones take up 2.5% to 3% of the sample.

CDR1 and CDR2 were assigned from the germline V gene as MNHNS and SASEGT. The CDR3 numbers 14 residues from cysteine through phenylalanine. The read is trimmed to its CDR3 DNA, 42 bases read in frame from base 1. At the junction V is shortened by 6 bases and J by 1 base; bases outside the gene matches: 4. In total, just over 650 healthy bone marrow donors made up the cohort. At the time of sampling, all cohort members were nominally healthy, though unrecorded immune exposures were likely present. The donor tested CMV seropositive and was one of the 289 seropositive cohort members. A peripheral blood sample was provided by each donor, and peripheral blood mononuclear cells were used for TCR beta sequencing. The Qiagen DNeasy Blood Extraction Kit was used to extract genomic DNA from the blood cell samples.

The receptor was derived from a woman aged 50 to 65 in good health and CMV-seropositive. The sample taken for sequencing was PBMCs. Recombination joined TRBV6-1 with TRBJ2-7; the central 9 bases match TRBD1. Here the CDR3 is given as CASRSDRGSYEQYF. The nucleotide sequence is TGTGCCAGCAGATCGGACAGGGGATCCTACGAGCAGTACTTC.